The 20 T cell receptor beta chains below all came from one sample that was sequenced in a study of blood T cell repertoires in COVID-19. Sequencing used immunoSEQ multiplex PCR; TCRdb keeps in-frame clones, though not all of them. The sample shows roughly 39,000 clones, 79% of them seen only once. Sequencing was performed on peripheral blood. Receptors were obtained from a man between 65 and 85 years old with acute or convalescent COVID-19.

The chain joins TRBV11-2 to TRBJ2-2, with TRBD1 matching 10 bases. The V gene's germline CDR1 is SGHAT and CDR2 FQNNGV. CDR3 size: 18 residues. The ends lost 2 bases at V and 5 bases at J; junction bases unmatched: 11. CDR3 loop: CASSLLGGTGVWTGELFF. DNA of the CDR3: TGTGCCAGCAGCTTATTGGGAGGGACAGGGGTCTGGACCGGGGAGCTGTTTTTT.

CDR3 nucleotide sequence: TGCAGCGTTCAAGCATACAATGAGCAGTTCTTC. It codes for CSVQAYNEQFF. The V gene is TRBV29-1, the J gene TRBJ2-1; D is unclear. This CDR3 is built from 11 residues. V gave up 5 bases and J gave up 4 bases, with 6 bases separating them. Per the germline V gene, CDR1 is SQVTM and CDR2 is ANQGSEA.

CDR3 sequence (DNA): TGTGCCAGCAGTTACCAGGGCTATGGCTACACCTTC. Its translation: CASSYQGYGYTF. The chain is built from TRBV6-2 or TRBV6-3 and TRBJ1-2; D might be TRBD1 (5 bases). The CDR3 contains 12 residues. V was pared by 2 bases and J by 4 bases, with 5 bases between. Germline V gene sequence: CDR1 MNHEY, CDR2 SVGEGT.

The J gene is TRBJ1-1, the V gene TRBV6-5; D remains unclear. CDR1 and CDR2 (germline): MNHEY, SVGAGI. There are 13 residues in the CDR3. The V and J ends lost 10 bases and 3 bases respectively, with 15 bases between them. CDR3 residues: CATRREMDTEAFF. The CDR3 DNA sequence: TGTGCCACCAGAAGGGAGATGGACACTGAAGCTTTCTTT.

This clone appeared a few times. The chain employs TRBV11-3 and TRBJ2-2, with D possibly matching TRBD2 (5 bases). CDR3 length: 14 amino acids. Trimming pared 5 bases from V and 8 bases from J, leaving 15 bases between. Germline V lookup: CDR1 SGHNT, CDR2 YENEEA. CDR3 DNA: TGTGCCAGCAGCCCCGGACTTTACTCTGGGGAGCTGTTTTTT. Amino acid sequence: CASSPGLYSGELFF. Full variable domain (outside the CDR3, taken from reference TRBV11-3 and TRBJ2-2): EAGVVQSPRYKIIEKKQPVAFWCNPISGHNTLYWYLQNLGQGPELLIRYENEEAVDDSQLPKDRFSAERLKGVDSTLKIQPAELGDSAVYLCASSPGLYSGELFFGEGSRLTVL.

The chain uses TRBV28 and TRBJ2-4; no reliable D call. The CDR3 is 11 amino acids. CDR1 and CDR2 (germline): MDHEN, SYDVKM. Trimming removed 4 bases at V and 9 bases at J, with 7 bases between. The CDR3 sequence: CASSSFFIQYF. DNA of the CDR3: TGTGCCAGCAGTTCCTTTTTCATTCAGTACTTC.

This chain uses TRBV3-1 (or the pseudogene TRBV3-2) with TRBJ2-7; the match to TRBD2 covers 9 bases. The CDR3 covers 14 residues. Trimming removed 3 bases from V and 1 base from J; junction bases left unmatched: 1. Germline CDR1 LGHDT, CDR2 YNNKEL (reference sequence). For the CDR3, the DNA is TGTGCCAGCAGCCAGACTAGCGGATCCTACGAGCAGTACTTC. Protein: CASSQTSGSYEQYF.

The gene calls are TRBV11-2 and TRBJ1-4; TRBD1 is a possible D gene (5 bases). The V and J ends lost 3 bases and 2 bases respectively, with 16 bases between them. Germline-derived CDR1 and CDR2 are SGHAT and FQNNGV. This CDR3 is built from 17 residues. CDR3 sequence (DNA): TGTGCCAGCAGCTTGTCGGTCGTGGGGGGGACTAATGAAAAACTGTTTTTT. Its protein product is CASSLSVVGGTNEKLFF.

The V and J genes are TRBV24-1 and TRBJ2-1; the match to TRBD2 covers 8 bases. The CDR3 has 15 residues. Germline V gene sequence: CDR1 KGHDR, CDR2 SFDVKD. J was trimmed by 2 bases and V by 4 bases; bases with no gene match: 3. The CDR3 reads CATSESGSTYNEQFF. DNA of the CDR3: TGTGCCACCAGTGAAAGCGGGAGTACCTACAATGAGCAGTTCTTC.

The chain combines TRBV5-1 with TRBJ2-7; 9 nucleotides match TRBD1. There are 17 residues in the CDR3. After removal of 0 bases from V and 2 bases from J, the junction contained 9 bases not matched to a gene. Germline V gives CDR1 SGHRS, CDR2 YFSETQ. Here the CDR3 DNA reads TGCGCCAGCAGCTTGGGGGGACAGGGACGCTTTGCCTACGAGCAGTACTTC. Encoded protein: CASSLGGQGRFAYEQYF.

The chain combines TRBV9 with TRBJ2-1, with TRBD1 identical over 10 bases. In germline, CDR1 is SGDLS, CDR2 YYNGEE. V lost 4 bases and J lost 0; bases outside the gene matches: 4. The CDR3 length is 16 residues. Written as DNA, the CDR3 is TGTGCCAGCAGCCCCAGGACAGGGGGCTCCTACAATGAGCAGTTCTTC. Its protein is CASSPRTGGSYNEQFF.

This chain joins TRBV2 and TRBJ2-2; the D is unclear. With 4 bases removed from V and 0 bases from J, the gap between germline ends came to 9 bases. This CDR3 spans 15 amino acids. Germline CDR1 reads SNHLY; CDR2 reads FYNNEI. In nucleotides, the CDR3 is TGTGCCAGCAGTGGAGCCTCTTCGAACACCGGGGAGCTGTTTTTT. This sequence encodes CASSGASSNTGELFF.

This clone appeared a few times. CDR3 sequence: CASSRTGYYEQYF. In nucleotides, the CDR3 is TGTGCCAGCAGCCGGACAGGGTACTACGAGCAGTACTTC. The genes are TRBV12-3 or TRBV12-4 and TRBJ2-7, with 8 bases identical to TRBD1. The V gene end was trimmed by 6 bases and the J gene end by 3 bases; junction bases not matched to a gene: 4. The CDR3 is 13 residues long.

The gene calls are TRBV7-9 and TRBJ2-7; unclear D gene. The V end lost 2 bases, the J end lost 3 bases, and 11 bases lay between the germline ends. In germline, CDR1 is SEHNR, CDR2 FQNEAQ (reference sequence). The CDR3 runs to 14 residues. CDR3 in amino acids: CASSLTGSHYEQYF. The DNA of the CDR3 is TGTGCCAGCAGCTTAACCGGGTCTCACTACGAGCAGTACTTC.

This chain links TRBV19 with TRBJ2-1; 13 bases line up with TRBD2. The V gene end was trimmed by 8 bases and the J gene end by 0 bases; junction bases not matched to a gene: 1. CDR1 is LNHDA, CDR2 SQIVND, per germline (reference sequence). This CDR3 is built from 15 residues. This CDR3 reads CASRTSGGSYNEQFF. CDR3 bases: TGTGCCAGTCGGACTAGCGGGGGCTCCTACAATGAGCAGTTCTTC.

V and J are TRBV7-2 and TRBJ1-4, with TRBD1 matching 8 bases. The germline V gene encodes CDR1 SGHTA and CDR2 FQGNSA. The CDR3 is 15 residues long. Unmatched junction bases numbered 6, after V lost 4 bases and J lost 5 bases. The CDR3 here is CASSSFDRGNEKLFF. Written as DNA, the CDR3 is TGTGCCAGCAGCTCCTTCGACAGGGGAAATGAAAAACTGTTTTTT.

The chain recombines TRBV27 with TRBJ1-2; a possible D gene is TRBD1 (6 bases). With 2 bases removed from V and 4 bases from J, the gap between germline ends came to 14 bases. The length of the CDR3 is 15 residues. CDR1 and CDR2 (germline): MNHEY, SMNVEV (reference sequence). The CDR3 region has the DNA TGTGCCAGCAGTTTACATGAGGGCAGGGGCTATGGCTACACCTTC. This encodes CASSLHEGRGYGYTF.

This clone was seen once. The chain carries TRBV7-9 and TRBJ1-1, with 7 bases aligning to TRBD1. With V trimmed by 4 bases and J by 1 base, 0 bases remained unmatched. CDR1 and CDR2 from the germline V gene are SEHNR and FQNEAQ (reference sequence). The CDR3 is made up of 13 amino acids. CDR3 sequence reads: CASSWTGNTEAFF. CDR3 nucleotides: TGTGCCAGCAGCTGGACAGGGAACACTGAAGCTTTCTTT.

The chain links TRBV7-3 to TRBJ2-2, with 7 bases matching TRBD2. Germline trimming cut 3 bases from V and 1 base from J; bases unmatched to any gene: 2. This CDR3 region has 15 residues. Germline V gives CDR1 SGHTA, CDR2 FQGTGA. The CDR3 nucleotides read TGTGCCAGCAGCTTCTCTAGCGGGAACACCGGGGAGCTGTTTTTT. It codes for CASSFSSGNTGELFF.

CDR3: CATSRAGYPEAFF. CDR3 in DNA: TGTGCCACCAGCAGGGCGGGTTACCCTGAAGCTTTCTTT. The chain links TRBV15 to TRBJ1-1, with D uncertain. The CDR3 length is 13 residues. With 3 bases removed from V and 6 bases from J, the gap between germline ends came to 11 bases. Germline values: CDR1 LNHNV, CDR2 YYDKDF (reference sequence).